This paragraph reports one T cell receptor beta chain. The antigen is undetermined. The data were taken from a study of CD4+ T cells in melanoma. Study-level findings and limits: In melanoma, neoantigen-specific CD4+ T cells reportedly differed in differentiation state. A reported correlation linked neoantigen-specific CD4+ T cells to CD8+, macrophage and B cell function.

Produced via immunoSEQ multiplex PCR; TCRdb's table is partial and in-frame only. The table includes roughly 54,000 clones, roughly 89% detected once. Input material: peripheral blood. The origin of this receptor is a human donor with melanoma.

Here the CDR3 reads CASPGLAGGRNEQFF. The CDR3 nucleotides read TGCGCCAGTCCGGGGCTAGCGGGGGGGCGTAATGAGCAGTTCTTC. This sequence joins TRBV10-2 and TRBJ2-1; the match to TRBD2 covers 12 bases. Germline loops: CDR1 WSHSY, CDR2 SAAADI. CDR3 size: 15 residues. V lost 9 bases to trimming and J lost 7 bases; unmatched junction nucleotides: 10.